The next 10 T cell receptor beta chains were all read from a single sample in a study of cytomegalovirus exposure and HLA in healthy donors. Vbeta (60) and Jbeta (13) primers were used in the PCR. Using immunoSEQ multiplex PCR, the repertoire was profiled, and TCRdb retains in-frame clones only, with some absent. The table includes about 160,000 clones, approximately 75% detected once. Sequenced sample: PBMCs. Every receptor here comes from a man between 25 and 39 years old in good health and CMV-seropositive.

The chain has TRBV6-5 and TRBJ1-1, with 12 bases matching TRBD1. Germline V gives CDR1 MNHEY, CDR2 SVGAGI. The trim removed 3 bases at V and 5 bases at J, leaving 7 bases unmatched. CDR3 size: 16 residues. CDR3 region: CASSYLGTGGRTEAFF. The CDR3 bases are TGTGCCAGCAGTTATCTCGGGACAGGGGGCAGGACTGAAGCTTTCTTT.

Notes on this clone: Within the sample, other DNA sequences also encode this same CDR3. The chain has TRBV25-1 and TRBJ1-1; TRBD1 aligns across 7 bases. Germline V lookup: CDR1 MGHDK, CDR2 SYGVNS. Trimming took 3 bases from V and 6 from J; bases not matched to a gene: 4. The CDR3 contains 13 residues. The chain's CDR3 is CASSETGLAEAFF. The CDR3 nucleotides read TGTGCCAGCAGTGAGACAGGGCTGGCTGAAGCTTTCTTT. The whole variable domain, remainder taken from reference TRBV25-1 and TRBJ1-1, is EADIYQTPRYLVIGTGKKITLECSQTMGHDKMYWYQQDPGMELHLIHYSYGVNSTEKGDLSSESTVSRIRTEHFPLTLESARPSHTSQYLCASSETGLAEAFFGQGTRLTVV.

The J gene is TRBJ1-5, the V gene TRBV4-2, with 9 bases aligning to TRBD1. V trimming: 0 bases; J trimming: 6 bases; junction bases outside the gene matches: 9. CDR3 length: 17 residues. Germline CDR1 reads LGHNA; CDR2 reads YNFKEQ. In DNA form, the CDR3 reads TGTGCCAGCAGCCAAGATGATGGGACAGGGCGATTTCAGCCCCAGCATTTT. Amino acid sequence: CASSQDDGTGRFQPQHF.

This clone was seen just once. The chain is built from TRBV12-2 and TRBJ2-3; TRBD2 is taken as the D call from the table, unchecked against the DNA. TRBV12-2 is designated a pseudogene. This CDR3 has 20 residues. CDR3 DNA: TGTGCAAGTCGCTCTCCCACCGGGGGACTAGCGGGTCCTAGCACAGATACGCAGTATTTT. The encoded protein is CASRSPTGGLAGPSTDTQYF.

The chain employs TRBV5-1 and TRBJ2-5, with D possibly matching TRBD1 (6 bases). CDR1 and CDR2 (germline): SGHRS, YFSETQ. The germline V and J ends were trimmed by 3 bases and 3 bases, with 9 bases remaining between them. The CDR3 has 13 amino acids. Written as DNA, the CDR3 is TGCGCCAGCAGCTCGACAGGAAAAGAGACCCAGTACTTC. Its translation: CASSSTGKETQYF.

The chain recombines TRBV5-6 with TRBJ2-7; TRBD1 matches 7 bases. V trimming: 5 bases; J trimming: 6 bases; junction bases outside the gene matches: 5. The CDR3 has 12 amino acids. Germline V gives CDR1 SGHDT, CDR2 YYEEEE. CDR3 amino acids: CASRVRGREQYF. CDR3 sequence (DNA): TGTGCCAGCAGAGTGAGGGGGCGCGAGCAGTACTTC.

This clone was observed a handful of times. The V gene is TRBV19, the J gene TRBJ1-5, with D possibly being TRBD1 (6 bases). Trimming pared 7 bases from V and 0 bases from J, leaving 10 bases between. Germline CDR1 and CDR2: LNHDA and SQIVND (reference sequence). The CDR3 is made up of 14 amino acids. CDR3 sequence reads: CASKQGYSNQPQHF. The CDR3 DNA follows: TGTGCCAGTAAACAGGGCTATAGCAATCAGCCCCAGCATTTT. Filled out from reference TRBV19 and TRBJ1-5, the complete variable domain reads DGGITQSPKYLFRKEGQNVTLSCEQNLNHDAMYWYRQDPGQGLRLIYYSQIVNDFQKGDIAEGYSVSREKKESFPLTVTSAQKNPTAFYLCASKQGYSNQPQHFGDGTRLSIL.

The chain couples TRBV6-6 to TRBJ1-5; D unresolved. CDR3 length: 14 amino acids. V was cut by 0 bases and J by 5 bases, with 8 bases left in between. Germline CDR1 and CDR2: MNHNY and SVGAGI (reference sequence). CDR3 bases: TGTGCCAGCAGTTACTCGTCGGACTATCAGCCCCAGCATTTT. Amino acids: CASSYSSDYQPQHF.

V and J are TRBV4-2 and TRBJ2-7; TRBD2 agrees at 7 bases. Unmatched junction bases numbered 9, after V lost 0 bases and J lost 7 bases. Germline CDR1 reads LGHNA; CDR2 reads YNFKEQ. The CDR3 extends over 15 amino acids. As DNA, the CDR3 is TGTGCCAGCAGCCAAGATGGCGGGGGAATGGAGGAGCAGTACTTC. Protein sequence: CASSQDGGGMEEQYF.

This rearrangement joins TRBV7-7 to TRBJ2-5, with D possibly TRBD2 on 7 matching bases. This CDR3 region has 15 residues. V lost 1 base, J lost 0 bases, and 9 bases lay in between. Germline CDR1 SSHAT, CDR2 FNYEAQ (reference sequence). In nucleotides, the CDR3 is TGTGCCAGCAGCTTAGAGGGGGGGAACCAAGAGACCCAGTACTTC. Protein sequence: CASSLEGGNQETQYF.